This T cell receptor (beta chain) was obtained from a study of cytomegalovirus exposure and HLA in healthy donors. PCR primers comprised 60 Vbeta and 13 Jbeta primers. TCRdb keeps only in-frame clones here, not all; method: immunoSEQ multiplex PCR. The sample gives some 130,000 clones, about 85% of which show up once; roughly 1.8% is in the top ten. This CDR3 is 15 amino acids long. Trimming stripped 0 bases from V and 4 bases from J, with 12 bases between. Germline V gene sequence: CDR1 SGHAT, CDR2 FQDESV (reference sequence). The source material was PBMCs. The rearrangement links TRBV11-1 to TRBJ2-5; weak D call: TRBD2 (6 bases). This clonotype was sampled from a boy aged 5-17 years in good health and CMV-seronegative. CDR3 sequence (DNA): TGTGCCAGCAGCTTAGCGCCGGGAGCAAGAGAGACCCAGTACTTC. It specifies CASSLAPGARETQYF.